This T cell receptor (beta chain) was captured in a study of shared clonotypes between healthy human individuals. About the research overall: A donor's plate count was three for CD4 naive and three for CD4 memory; CD8 naive had two and CD8 memory one.

In the original processing: For the immunoSEQ data, sequences were junction-only without quality scores, so filtering differed. The table came from immunoSEQ multiplex PCR; TCRdb's copy has only in-frame clones and leaves some out. V and J calls and clone size are given by that table; D and trimming were obtained from the DNA. The sample comprises about 1,500,000 clones, over 95% of which are singletons, and more than 0.9% rests with the top ten. CDR1 and CDR2 from the germline V gene are SGHRS and YFSETQ. The CDR3 is made up of 14 amino acids. V shed 6 bases and J shed 2 bases, with 11 bases lying between them.

The rearrangement uses TRBV5-1 and TRBJ2-2; D might be TRBD2 (6 bases). This receptor was obtained from a man aged 25-40 years in good health. The sample taken for sequencing was naive CD4+ T cells sorted from blood. Subset of the sample: CD45RA+ positively selected. Here the CDR3 reads CASTVSGNTGELFF. The CDR3 DNA reads TGCGCCAGCACCGTTAGCGGAAACACCGGGGAGCTGTTTTTT.